The 11 T cell receptor beta chains presented below share a single source sample, sequenced in a study of CD8 T cells in Susac syndrome. Reverse transcription used about 0.45 to 1 ug RNA and random hexamers. TCRdb passed the immunoSEQ multiplex PCR reads through MiXCR, listing each CDR3 protein once. The table records 80,000 or so distinct CDR3 sequences, about 96% of them present only once. Sequenced sample: CD8+ T cells from PBMCs. The receptors shown here come from a human donor with Susac syndrome.

The genes are TRBV12-3 or TRBV12-4 and TRBJ1-3; D remains ambiguous. This CDR3 has 15 residues. Trimming removed 1 base from V and 0 bases from J, with 7 bases in between. The CDR3, as DNA: TGTGCCAGCAGTTTAGGTACGAGCTCTGGAAACACCATATATTTT. Protein sequence: CASSLGTSSGNTIYF.

The chain is built from TRBV30 and TRBJ2-3, with 7 bases identical to TRBD2. V was pared by 2 bases and J by 0 bases, with 8 bases of the junction left unmatched. Germline V lookup: CDR1 GTSNPN, CDR2 SVGIG (reference sequence). The CDR3 is made up of 16 amino acids. CDR3 protein: CAWSPQWRGSTDTQYF. The CDR3 nucleotides read TGTGCCTGGAGTCCTCAATGGCGGGGGAGCACAGATACGCAGTATTTT.

This chain joins TRBV6-4 and TRBJ2-5; 8 positions match TRBD1. With 8 bases clipped from V and 2 bases from J, the junction kept 13 bases outside the gene matches. The CDR3 sequence is 16 residues long. Germline V gives CDR1 MRHNA, CDR2 SNTAGT. The CDR3 coding sequence is TGTGCCAGCCCCCCAACCCCGGGACAGGCACAAGAGACCCAGTACTTC. Translated, it gives CASPPTPGQAQETQYF.

The rearrangement uses TRBV21-1 and TRBJ2-5. TRBV21-1 is a pseudogene segment. The CDR3 has 15 amino acids. CDR3 sequence reads: CASSKVCKSEETQYF. The CDR3 DNA reads as TGTGCCAGCAGCAAAGTGTGCAAGTCTGAAGAGACCCAGTACTTC.

The CDR3 sequence: CASSVFTGRYPEAFF. CDR3 nucleotide sequence: TGTGCCAGCAGCGTGTTCACAGGGAGATATCCTGAAGCTTTCTTT. V usage is TRBV9 and J usage is TRBJ1-1, with D tentatively TRBD1 (6 bases). CDR3 length: 15 amino acids. V lost 2 bases and J 6 bases, leaving 17 bases between the germline ends. The germline V gene has CDR1 SGDLS and CDR2 YYNGEE.

This sequence joins TRBV24-1 and TRBJ2-1, with 9 bases lining up with TRBD1. CDR3 length equals 18 residues. J was trimmed by 5 bases and V by 4 bases; bases with no gene match: 14. The germline V gene encodes CDR1 KGHDR and CDR2 SFDVKD. In DNA form, the CDR3 reads TGTGCCACCAGTGACCCCGGACAGGGGCCCACCTATGACAATGAGCAGTTCTTC. This encodes CATSDPGQGPTYDNEQFF.

V gene TRBV7-8 combines with J gene TRBJ1-3; D gene unclear. Trimming cost V 5 bases and J 4 bases, with 12 bases left between them. Germline V CDR1 and CDR2: SGHVS, FQNEAQ. The CDR3 extends over 14 amino acids. The CDR3 bases are TGTGCCAGCAGCCCGAGGGTTCCCGGAAACACCATATATTTT. It translates to CASSPRVPGNTIYF.

This rearrangement joins TRBV6-5 to TRBJ2-5; TRBD2 agrees at 9 bases. Per the germline V gene, CDR1 is MNHEY and CDR2 is SVGAGI. V lost 8 bases, J lost 3 bases, and 7 bases stayed unmatched. This CDR3 is 14 amino acids long. The CDR3 DNA reads TGTGCCAGCCACGGAATAGCGGGGGAAGAGACCCAGTACTTC. This gives the protein CASHGIAGEETQYF.

This rearrangement joins TRBV30 to TRBJ2-3; D is possibly TRBD2 (5 bases). In germline, CDR1 is GTSNPN, CDR2 SVGIG (reference sequence). This CDR3 is built from 14 residues. V lost 0 bases, J lost 4 bases, and 11 bases lay in between. CDR3 sequence: CAWSVGSGADTQYF. The CDR3 bases are TGTGCCTGGAGTGTAGGGAGCGGTGCAGATACGCAGTATTTT.

The chain's CDR3 is CASSKGQGQRVNYGYTF. The CDR3 bases are TGTGCCAGCAGCAAGGGACAGGGGCAGCGGGTGAACTATGGCTACACCTTC. The chain recombines TRBV5-6 with TRBJ1-2; 10 nucleotides line up with TRBD1. J gave up 2 bases and V 4 bases, and 11 bases lay outside the gene matches. In germline, CDR1 is SGHDT, CDR2 YYEEEE. The CDR3 covers 17 residues. The full variable domain, in which reference TRBV5-6 and TRBJ1-2 provide the parts outside the CDR3, is DAGVTQSPTHLIKTRGQQVTLRCSPKSGHDTVSWYQQALGQGPQFIFQYYEEEERQRGNFPDRFSGHQFPNYSSELNVNALLLGDSALYLCASSKGQGQRVNYGYTFGSGTRLTVV.

The CDR3: CATGTSGGADTQYF. In DNA, the CDR3 is TGTGCCACCGGGACTAGCGGGGGAGCAGATACGCAGTATTTT. This chain uses TRBV5-4 with TRBJ2-3, with TRBD2 matching over 14 bases. CDR1 is SGHNT, CDR2 YYREEE, per germline (reference sequence). The CDR3 sequence is 14 residues long. The V and J ends lost 9 bases and 4 bases, in that order; junction bases with no gene match: 4.